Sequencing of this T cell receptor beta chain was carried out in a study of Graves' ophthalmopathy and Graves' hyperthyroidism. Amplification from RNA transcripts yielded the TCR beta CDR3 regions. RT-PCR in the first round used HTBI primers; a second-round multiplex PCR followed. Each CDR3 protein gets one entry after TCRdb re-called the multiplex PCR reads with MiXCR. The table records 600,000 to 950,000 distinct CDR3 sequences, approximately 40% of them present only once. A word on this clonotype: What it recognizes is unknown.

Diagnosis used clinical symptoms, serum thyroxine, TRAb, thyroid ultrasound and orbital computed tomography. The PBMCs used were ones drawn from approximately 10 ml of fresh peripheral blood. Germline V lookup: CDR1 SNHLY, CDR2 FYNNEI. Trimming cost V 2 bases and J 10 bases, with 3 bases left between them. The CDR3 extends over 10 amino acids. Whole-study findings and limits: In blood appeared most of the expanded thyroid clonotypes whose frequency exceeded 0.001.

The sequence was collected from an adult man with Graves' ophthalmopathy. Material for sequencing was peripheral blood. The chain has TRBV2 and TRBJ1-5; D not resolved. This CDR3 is CASSEIPQHF. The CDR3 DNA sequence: TGTGCCAGCAGTGAAATCCCCCAGCATTTT.